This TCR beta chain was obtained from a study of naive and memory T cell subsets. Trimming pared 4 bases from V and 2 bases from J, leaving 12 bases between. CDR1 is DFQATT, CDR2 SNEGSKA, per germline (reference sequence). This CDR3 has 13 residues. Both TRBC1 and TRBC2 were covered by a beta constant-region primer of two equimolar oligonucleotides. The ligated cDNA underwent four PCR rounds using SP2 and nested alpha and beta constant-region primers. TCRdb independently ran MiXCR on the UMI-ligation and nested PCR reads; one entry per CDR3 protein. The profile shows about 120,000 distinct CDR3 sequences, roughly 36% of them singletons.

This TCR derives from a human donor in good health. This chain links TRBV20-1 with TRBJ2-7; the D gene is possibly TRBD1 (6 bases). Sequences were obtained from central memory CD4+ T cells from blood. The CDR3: CSANRDKTYEQYF. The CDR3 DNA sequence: TGCAGTGCTAACCGGGACAAGACCTACGAGCAGTACTTC.